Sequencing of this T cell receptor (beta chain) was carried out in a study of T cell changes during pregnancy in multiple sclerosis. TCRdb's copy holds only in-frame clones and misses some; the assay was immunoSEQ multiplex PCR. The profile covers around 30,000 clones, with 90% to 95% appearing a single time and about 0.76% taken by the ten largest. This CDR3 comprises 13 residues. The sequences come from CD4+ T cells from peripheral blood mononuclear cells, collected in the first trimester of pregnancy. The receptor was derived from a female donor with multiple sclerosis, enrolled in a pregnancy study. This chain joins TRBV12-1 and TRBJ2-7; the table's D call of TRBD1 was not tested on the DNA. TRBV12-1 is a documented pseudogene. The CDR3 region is CASSPDKFYEQYF. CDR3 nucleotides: TGTGCCAGCAGCCCCGACAAATTCTACGAGCAGTACTTC.